The 23 T cell receptor beta chains below all came from one sample that was sequenced in a study of long-term antiretroviral therapy in people with HIV. The run of the v3.0 immunoSEQ assay was at survey level. Using immunoSEQ multiplex PCR, the repertoire was profiled, and TCRdb retains in-frame clones only, with some absent. The sample includes 35,000 to 45,000 clones, less than 90% seen only once; the top ten take 6.2%. The input for sequencing was unsorted PBMCs, taken 1 year after starting antiretroviral therapy. The source of these receptors is a man younger than 35 with HIV.

The chain couples TRBV15 to TRBJ1-1; 7 bases match TRBD1. CDR1 is LNHNV and CDR2 is YYDKDF in the germline V gene (reference sequence). This CDR3 spans 15 amino acids. Germline trimming cut 4 bases from V and 0 bases from J; bases unmatched to any gene: 5. In DNA form, the CDR3 reads TGTGCCACCAGCAAGACAGGGAGGATGAACACTGAAGCTTTCTTT. This gives the protein CATSKTGRMNTEAFF.

In DNA form, the CDR3 reads TGTGCCAGCAGCGTAGGAGGTAGCGGGGGGACAGATACGCAGTATTTT. Residues: CASSVGGSGGTDTQYF. The chain has TRBV9 and TRBJ2-3; TRBD2 agrees at 10 bases. Trimming removed 0 bases from V and 3 bases from J; junction bases left unmatched: 4. Germline lookup yields CDR1 SGDLS and CDR2 YYNGEE. CDR3 length: 16 amino acids.

Here the CDR3 DNA reads TGTGCCAGCAGCCCGGACAGGGGCATACCCCCGAACACCGGGGAGCTGTTTTTT. Encoded protein: CASSPDRGIPPNTGELFF. The chain joins TRBV11-2 to TRBJ2-2, with 9 bases matching TRBD1. Germline V gives CDR1 SGHAT, CDR2 FQNNGV. Losses at the gene ends were 5 bases for V and 0 bases for J; bases not matched to a gene: 10. CDR3 length: 18 amino acids.

Details on this clone: The DNA is omitted, as the CDR3 cannot be located on it reliably, and the CDR3 follows TCRdb's listing. The chain employs TRBV7-9 and TRBJ1-5; the table's TRBD1 call for D was not verified on the DNA. The CDR3 is 15 amino acids long, termini counted. Germline loops: CDR1 SEHNR, CDR2 FQNEAQ (reference sequence). The CDR3 is CASSFGPGEKEPQHF.

This clone was seen a single time. The rearrangement uses TRBV27 and TRBJ2-1; D may match TRBD1 or TRBD2 (5 bases each). The germline gives CDR1 MNHEY, CDR2 SMNVEV (reference sequence). The ends were cut back, 5 bases at V and 4 bases at J, with 12 bases in the middle. The length of the CDR3 is 14 residues. The CDR3 reads CASSPRDGYNEQFF. DNA for the CDR3: TGTGCCAGCAGTCCTCGGGACGGATACAATGAGCAGTTCTTC.

For the CDR3, the DNA is TGTGCCAGCAGCTGGGGACCCCTCTACGAGCAGTACTTC. As protein: CASSWGPLYEQYF. The chain joins TRBV5-8 to TRBJ2-7; D could derive from TRBD1 or TRBD2 (5 bases each). The CDR3 is 13 residues long. V was cut by 3 bases and J by 3 bases, with 10 bases left in between. Looked up from germline, CDR1 is SGHTS and CDR2 is YDEGEE.

The CDR3 protein is CASSLRFNSNQPQHF. The CDR3 coding sequence is TGTGCCAGCAGTTTACGGTTTAATAGCAATCAGCCCCAGCATTTT. The gene calls are TRBV28 and TRBJ1-5; D is unclear. Deletions cut 2 bases from V and 0 bases from J, with 8 bases between. Germline V CDR1 and CDR2: MDHEN, SYDVKM. The CDR3 is 15 amino acids. Complete variable domain (other parts from reference TRBV28 and TRBJ1-5): DVKVTQSSRYLVKRTGEKVFLECVQDMDHENMFWYRQDPGLGLRLIYFSYDVKMKEKGDIPEGYSVSREKKERFSLILESASTNQTSMYLCASSLRFNSNQPQHFGDGTRLSIL.

The chain's CDR3 is CASSMGPGEVNTEAFF. CDR3 coding DNA: TGTGCCAGCAGCATGGGTCCCGGGGAGGTGAACACTGAAGCTTTCTTT. The rearrangement links TRBV5-6 to TRBJ1-1, with D unresolved. This CDR3 contains 16 residues. Germline CDR1 reads SGHDT; CDR2 reads YYEEEE. With 4 bases removed from V and 0 bases from J, the gap between germline ends came to 16 bases.

The rearrangement links TRBV28 to TRBJ1-5, with D uncertain. Germline V CDR1 and CDR2: MDHEN, SYDVKM. This CDR3 is 14 amino acids long. V lost 3 bases to trimming and J lost 4 bases, with 10 bases between them. CDR3 loop: CASSFRVVNQPQHF. DNA of the CDR3: TGTGCCAGCAGTTTCCGGGTAGTAAATCAGCCCCAGCATTTT. The complete variable domain, with remaining parts taken from reference TRBV28 and TRBJ1-5, reads DVKVTQSSRYLVKRTGEKVFLECVQDMDHENMFWYRQDPGLGLRLIYFSYDVKMKEKGDIPEGYSVSREKKERFSLILESASTNQTSMYLCASSFRVVNQPQHFGDGTRLSIL.

V gene TRBV19 combines with J gene TRBJ1-5; 8 nucleotides line up with TRBD1. V lost 7 bases to trimming and J lost 0 bases; unmatched junction nucleotides: 14. The CDR3 runs to 18 residues. Germline V gene lookup returns CDR1 LNHDA and CDR2 SQIVND (reference sequence). The CDR3 here is CASTPLDREFLSNQPQHF. Here the CDR3 DNA reads TGTGCCAGTACCCCCCTGGACAGGGAATTTCTTAGCAATCAGCCCCAGCATTTT.

Remarks on this clone: At one end, the junction sequence differs from germline, possibly due to a read error. V is TRBV7-9 and J is TRBJ2-1, with D maybe TRBD2 (6 bases). The CDR3 spans 14 residues. Germline CDR1 and CDR2: SEHNR and FQNEAQ (reference sequence). The CDR3 here is CVSFAEGRLDEQFF. The CDR3 nucleotides are TGTGTCAGCTTCGCGGAGGGCCGGTTGGATGAGCAGTTCTTC.

The chain employs TRBV27 and TRBJ2-7; D not certain. V lost 2 bases to trimming and J lost 5 bases, with 13 bases between them. The CDR3 loop spans 14 amino acids. Germline assignment: CDR1 MNHEY and CDR2 SMNVEV (reference sequence). The CDR3 sequence is CASSLMVGRDEQYF. In DNA form, the CDR3 reads TGTGCCAGCAGTTTAATGGTTGGCCGGGACGAGCAGTACTTC.

The CDR3 loop reads CASSLWGARGRVGELFF. Written as DNA, the CDR3 is TGTGCCAGCAGTTTATGGGGGGCCAGGGGGCGCGTCGGGGAGCTGTTTTTT. V is TRBV28 and J is TRBJ2-2, with 8 bases that match TRBD1. The length of the CDR3 is 17 residues. The V segment lost 0 bases and the J segment 7 bases; nucleotides outside the gene matches: 10. Looked up from germline, CDR1 is MDHEN and CDR2 is SYDVKM.

The J gene is TRBJ1-4, the V gene TRBV4-3, with 7 bases that match TRBD1. CDR3 length: 15 amino acids. CDR1 is LGHNA, CDR2 YSLEER, per germline. V dropped 2 bases and J dropped 4; count of bases not matched to a gene: 4. CDR3 nucleotides: TGCGCCAGCAGCCAACGACAGGGCTATAATGAAAAACTGTTTTTT. Its translation: CASSQRQGYNEKLFF.

This clone has just a few counts. At one boundary the junction diverges from the germline segment, which might be a read error. This chain joins TRBV9 and TRBJ1-2, with 9 positions matching TRBD1. In germline, CDR1 is SGDLS, CDR2 YYNGEE. The CDR3 contains 14 residues. CDR3 residues: CASSVAGTGKSWHF. The CDR3, as DNA: TGTGCCAGCAGCGTCGCCGGGACAGGGAAGTCCTGGCACTTC.

This clone has only one observation. The J gene is TRBJ2-3, the V gene TRBV7-6, with TRBD2 identical over 9 bases. J gave up 7 bases and V 5 bases, and 10 bases lay outside the gene matches. The CDR3 is 15 residues long. Germline values: CDR1 SGHVS, CDR2 FNYEAQ. The CDR3 here is CASSPGTSPLYTQYF. The CDR3 bases are TGTGCCAGCAGCCCCGGGACTAGCCCTCTTTATACGCAGTATTTT.

The chain recombines TRBV5-6 with TRBJ1-5; unclear D gene. This CDR3 comprises 15 residues. With 0 bases removed from V and 2 bases from J, the gap between germline ends came to 9 bases. Germline V lookup: CDR1 SGHDT, CDR2 YYEEEE. In nucleotides, the CDR3 is TGTGCCAGCAGCTTGGCGAGGGAGGGCAATCAGCCCCAGCATTTT. Encoded protein: CASSLAREGNQPQHF.

The chain recombines TRBV7-6 with TRBJ1-1; D might be TRBD1 (6 bases). Germline V gives CDR1 SGHVS, CDR2 FNYEAQ. This CDR3 contains 18 residues. Trimming left V 4 bases short and J 6 bases short, with 27 bases between. CDR3 in amino acids: CASSSLLSGFERGAEAFF. CDR3 DNA sequence: TGTGCCAGCAGCTCCCTGTTATCGGGTTTTGAAAGGGGGGCTGAAGCTTTCTTT.

The chain carries TRBV25-1 and TRBJ1-3; no reliable D call. There are 11 residues in the CDR3. The germline CDR1 and CDR2 sequences are MGHDK and SYGVNS. CDR3 DNA sequence: TGTGGAGTTAGCTCTGGAAACACCATATATTTT. It yields the protein CGVSSGNTIYF.

The V gene is TRBV7-9, the J gene TRBJ2-1; the match to TRBD2 covers 8 bases. The trim removed 3 bases at V and 4 bases at J, leaving 5 bases unmatched. The CDR3 consists of 15 residues. CDR1 and CDR2 from the germline V gene are SEHNR and FQNEAQ (reference sequence). CDR3 in amino acids: CASSFDTSGYNEQFF. The CDR3, as DNA: TGTGCCAGCAGCTTTGATACTAGCGGATACAATGAGCAGTTCTTC.

This sequence joins TRBV5-5 and TRBJ2-7; tentatively, D is TRBD2 (6 bases). Deletions cut 4 bases from V and 5 bases from J, with 22 bases between. CDR1 SGHKS and CDR2 YYEKEE come from the germline V gene (reference sequence). CDR3 length equals 16 residues. The CDR3, as DNA: TGTGCCAGCAGCCCCCTGGGAGGAGATACTATTAACGAGCAGTACTTC. It yields the protein CASSPLGGDTINEQYF. Filled out from reference TRBV5-5 and TRBJ2-7, the complete variable domain reads DAGVTQSPTHLIKTRGQQVTLRCSPISGHKSVSWYQQVLGQGPQFIFQYYEKEERGRGNFPDRFSARQFPNYSSELNVNALLLGDSALYLCASSPLGGDTINEQYFGPGTRLTVT.

The sample holds a few counts of this clone. This CDR3 reads CASSDPSSYEQYF. CDR3 sequence (DNA): TGTGCCAGCAGCGACCCAAGCAGCTACGAGCAGTACTTC. This rearrangement joins TRBV7-9 to TRBJ2-7; D unresolved. Germline V gene lookup returns CDR1 SEHNR and CDR2 FQNEAQ (reference sequence). The CDR3 is made up of 13 amino acids. V was clipped by 5 bases and J by 3 bases, with 11 bases between them.

The chain couples TRBV11-2 to TRBJ2-1; D ambiguous. The germline V and J ends were trimmed by 3 bases and 5 bases, with 20 bases remaining between them. The germline V gene has CDR1 SGHAT and CDR2 FQNNGV. The CDR3 consists of 17 residues. The DNA of the CDR3 is TGTGCCAGCAGCTTCCTCAGGCCCCTAGGCACCCACAATGAGCAGTTCTTC. Translation: CASSFLRPLGTHNEQFF.